The 29 T cell receptor beta chains given below trace back to one sample, sequenced in a study of vaccination and CD4 T cells after COVID-19. Documented treatment: approximately 9-day PBMC culture with coronavirus spike peptide pools or control peptides (ViraFEST assay). The antigens these receptors bind are not known. With the Oncomine TCR Beta short-read assay, DNA from cultured CD4+ T cells was sequenced. TCRdb recomputed calls from the PCR reads with MiXCR, one row per CDR3 protein. The sample lists just over 3,000 distinct CDR3 sequences, over 65% occurring once. Sequenced sample: CD4+ T cells from blood, cultured in vitro. Receptor source: a human donor who had recovered from COVID-19.

The sample holds a few counts of this clonotype. V usage is TRBV10-3 and J usage is TRBJ1-4, with 7 bases identical to TRBD1. CDR1 is ENHRY and CDR2 is SYGVKD in the germline V gene. There are 15 residues in the CDR3. V shed 0 bases, J shed 8 bases, and the junction held 6 bases outside the gene matches. CDR3 protein: CAISESSRGNEKLFF. The DNA for the CDR3 is TGTGCCATCAGTGAGTCCTCCAGGGGGAACGAAAAACTGTTTTTT.

This clonotype was observed once. The chain couples TRBV15 to TRBJ1-4; D might be TRBD1 (5 bases). CDR3 length: 19 residues. Germline values: CDR1 LNHNV, CDR2 YYDKDF (reference sequence). The V and J ends lost 1 base and 6 bases respectively, with 24 bases between them. The CDR3 DNA reads as TGTGCCACCAGCAGAGGGAATTGGTCCCCGGACAAACATCATGAAAAACTGTTTTTT. It translates to CATSRGNWSPDKHHEKLFF.

The chain has TRBV6-5 and TRBJ2-3; D gene unclear. CDR1 MNHEY and CDR2 SVGAGI come from the germline V gene. The CDR3 length is 13 residues. Trimming removed 0 bases at V and 4 bases at J, with 5 bases between. The DNA for the CDR3 is TGTGCCAGCAGTTACTCTTTCGCAGATACGCAGTATTTT. Residues: CASSYSFADTQYF.

The rearrangement links TRBV21-1 to TRBJ1-5; the table's TRBD1 call for D was not verified on the DNA. TRBV21-1 is annotated as a pseudogene. This CDR3 is built from 16 residues. The CDR3 protein is CASSADGGANNQPQHF. The DNA of the CDR3 is TGTGCCAGCAGCGCCGACGGGGGGGCTAACAATCAGCCCCAGCATTTT.

The chain is built from TRBV7-2 and TRBJ2-5; a possible D gene is TRBD2 (5 bases). With 4 bases removed from V and 5 bases from J, the gap between germline ends came to 11 bases. The CDR3 runs to 13 residues. CDR1 is SGHTA, CDR2 FQGNSA, per germline. The CDR3, as DNA: TGTGCCAGCAGCTCCGGGATACGGGAGACCCAGTACTTC. This translates into CASSSGIRETQYF. The variable domain in full, completed from reference TRBV7-2 and TRBJ2-5, reads GAGVSQSPSNKVTEKGKDVELRCDPISGHTALYWYRQSLGQGLEFLIYFQGNSAPDKSGLPSDRFSAERTGGSVSTLTIQRTQQEDSAVYLCASSSGIRETQYFGPGTRLLVL.

This sequence joins TRBV20-1 and TRBJ1-3, with D perhaps matching TRBD1 (5 bases). There are 13 residues in the CDR3. V lost 6 bases, J lost 8 bases, and 17 bases lay in between. Germline V lookup: CDR1 DFQATT, CDR2 SNEGSKA (reference sequence). The CDR3: CSASKGKVDTIYF. DNA of the CDR3: TGCAGTGCCAGCAAGGGGAAGGTGGACACCATATATTTT.

The chain is built from TRBV20-1 and TRBJ1-3; the match to TRBD1 covers 9 bases. The junction had 4 bases not matched to a gene; V was cut back by 4 bases and J by 3 bases. The length of the CDR3 is 14 residues. Germline-derived CDR1 and CDR2 are DFQATT and SNEGSKA (reference sequence). The CDR3 DNA reads as TGCAGTGCTACCCCGGGACAGGGTGGAAACACCATATATTTT. Residues: CSATPGQGGNTIYF.

The V gene is TRBV11-1, the J gene TRBJ2-5; D tentatively reads TRBD1 or TRBD2 (6 bases each). The CDR3 loop spans 14 amino acids. Trimming took off 0 bases at V and 4 bases at J, with 9 bases between the two ends. Germline V gives CDR1 SGHAT, CDR2 FQDESV (reference sequence). CDR3 nucleotide sequence: TGTGCCAGCAGCTTAGCGGGGGGCTCAGAGACCCAGTACTTC. Its protein product is CASSLAGGSETQYF.

J is TRBJ2-6 and V is TRBV6-5; no reliable D call. Germline values: CDR1 MNHEY, CDR2 SVGAGI. V was pared by 1 base and J by 2 bases, with 6 bases between. The CDR3 is 15 residues long. The chain's CDR3 is CASSYFRAGANVLTF. The CDR3 DNA is TGTGCCAGCAGTTACTTCAGAGCTGGGGCCAACGTCCTGACTTTC.

V usage is TRBV10-3 and J usage is TRBJ1-1; the D is unclear. V shed 0 bases and J shed 3 bases, with 11 bases lying between them. The CDR3 runs to 15 residues. The V gene's germline CDR1 is ENHRY and CDR2 SYGVKD. CDR3 protein: CAISESAGADTEAFF. In DNA form, the CDR3 reads TGTGCCATCAGTGAGTCGGCGGGAGCGGACACTGAAGCTTTCTTT.

The chain joins TRBV20-1 to TRBJ1-5; possibly TRBD1 for D (5 bases). The germline gives CDR1 DFQATT, CDR2 SNEGSKA (reference sequence). The V end lost 7 bases, the J end lost 3 bases, and 13 bases lay between the germline ends. The CDR3 length is 13 residues. This CDR3 is CSGFGTVNQPQHF. The CDR3 nucleotides read TGCAGTGGTTTCGGGACGGTCAATCAGCCCCAGCATTTT.

This chain connects TRBV2 to TRBJ1-1, with 7 nucleotides matching TRBD1. This CDR3 is 14 amino acids long. The V segment lost 4 bases and the J segment 3 bases; nucleotides outside the gene matches: 5. CDR1 and CDR2 (germline): SNHLY, FYNNEI. CDR3 bases: TGTGCCAGCAGTGTAGAGGGGGCCGACACTGAAGCTTTCTTT. Its translation: CASSVEGADTEAFF.

This clonotype was seen a single time. This chain uses TRBV30 with TRBJ1-2, with D possibly TRBD1 on 5 matching bases. Per germline, CDR1 GTSNPN and CDR2 SVGIG (reference sequence). Trimming cost V 3 bases and J 6 bases, with 11 bases left between them. The CDR3 covers 12 residues. The DNA of the CDR3 is TGTGCCTGGAGCCGGGCAGGGAATGGCTACACCTTC. Amino acids: CAWSRAGNGYTF.

The chain carries TRBV11-1 and TRBJ1-2; 11 bases align to TRBD1. V shed 2 bases and J 8 bases; nucleotides not matched to a gene: 13. The germline V gene encodes CDR1 SGHAT and CDR2 FQDESV (reference sequence). The CDR3 length is 17 residues. CDR3 nucleotide sequence: TGTGCCAGCAGCTTATACGTCACCGGACAGGGGGCTCGCGGCTACACCTTC. Encoded protein: CASSLYVTGQGARGYTF.

Here the CDR3 DNA reads TGTGCCAGCAGCTCCAAAGGGGGACTGATGTACGAGCAGTACTTC. Amino acids: CASSSKGGLMYEQYF. The chain uses TRBV5-4 and TRBJ2-7; perhaps D is TRBD1 or TRBD2 (6 bases each). The CDR3 has 15 residues. CDR1 is SGHNT and CDR2 is YYREEE in the germline V gene (reference sequence). Trimming cost V 3 bases and J 4 bases, with 17 bases left between them.

This clonotype was observed a few times. This chain links TRBV15 with TRBJ1-3; 9 positions agree with TRBD1. J gave up 0 bases and V 3 bases, and 3 bases lay outside the gene matches. This CDR3 has 16 residues. Germline V gives CDR1 LNHNV, CDR2 YYDKDF (reference sequence). The CDR3 protein is CATSRGTGNSGNTIYF. CDR3 nucleotides: TGTGCCACCAGCAGGGGGACAGGGAACTCTGGAAACACCATATATTTT.

Remarks on this clonotype: One end of the junction fails to match germline, which may point to a read error. The V call is TRBV2, the J call TRBJ1-6; D not resolved. Looked up from germline, CDR1 is SNHLY and CDR2 is FYNNEI. The CDR3 runs to 14 residues. CDR3 DNA sequence: TGTGCCAGCAATGAAAGGGCCTTCGGGTCACCCCTCCACTTT. Its translation is CASNERAFGSPLHF.

The DNA for the CDR3 is TGTGCCATCACTCCGGGACAGGGGGCGCGAGGCTACACCTTC. Translation: CAITPGQGARGYTF. V gene TRBV6-1 combines with J gene TRBJ1-2; TRBD1 aligns across 12 bases. The CDR3 is 14 amino acids. Germline V CDR1 and CDR2: MNHNS, SASEGT. Trimming took 10 bases from V and 8 from J; bases not matched to a gene: 11.

The chain uses TRBV12-3 or TRBV12-4 and TRBJ1-2, with D hard to call. The CDR3 spans 11 residues. Trimming took 6 bases from V and 2 from J, leaving 4 bases between them. The CDR3: CASSSNYGYTF. The CDR3 DNA follows: TGTGCCAGCAGCTCGAACTATGGCTACACCTTC.

V gene TRBV11-2 combines with J gene TRBJ2-7; possibly TRBD2 for D (5 bases). V lost 8 bases, J lost 2 bases, and 16 bases lay in between. Germline V gene sequence: CDR1 SGHAT, CDR2 FQNNGV. This CDR3 is built from 14 residues. CDR3 sequence reads: CASRKPGSPYEQYF. The DNA for the CDR3 is TGTGCCAGCCGCAAACCGGGGTCCCCCTACGAGCAGTACTTC. The full variable domain, with the rest looked up from reference TRBV11-2 and TRBJ2-7, is EAGVAQSPRYKIIEKRQSVAFWCNPISGHATLYWYQQILGQGPKLLIQFQNNGVVDDSQLPKDRFSAERLKGVDSTLKIQPAKLEDSAVYLCASRKPGSPYEQYFGPGTRLTVT.

The genes are TRBV29-1 and TRBJ1-1; possibly TRBD1 for D (6 bases). The CDR3 spans 13 residues. CDR1 and CDR2 (germline): SQVTM, ANQGSEA. Trimming took 6 bases from V and 5 from J, leaving 16 bases between them. CDR3 protein: CSVMTIQGTEAFF. CDR3 bases: TGCAGCGTCATGACTATACAGGGAACTGAAGCTTTCTTT.

This clonotype has only one observation. An end of the junction does not agree with germline; a read error may underlie this. The CDR3 loop reads CGSSTGTDYGYTF. Written as DNA, the CDR3 is TGTGGCAGCAGTACCGGGACAGACTATGGCTACACCTTC. V is TRBV6-1 and J is TRBJ1-2; the match to TRBD1 covers 7 bases. CDR3 size: 13 residues. Looked up from germline, CDR1 is MNHNS and CDR2 is SASEGT.

The CDR3 protein is CSALRAGGGDTEAFF. The DNA of the CDR3 is TGCAGTGCTCTCCGGGCAGGGGGAGGGGACACTGAAGCTTTCTTT. The V gene is TRBV20-1, the J gene TRBJ1-1; 7 nucleotides line up with TRBD1. Germline-derived CDR1 and CDR2 are DFQATT and SNEGSKA (reference sequence). V shed 5 bases and J 3 bases; nucleotides not matched to a gene: 12. The length of the CDR3 is 15 residues.

The chain couples TRBV29-1 to TRBJ1-2, with D perhaps TRBD1 (5 bases). Trimming shortened V by 4 bases and J by 6 bases, and 18 bases separated the two germline ends. The CDR3 is made up of 14 amino acids. Germline CDR1 SQVTM, CDR2 ANQGSEA. This chain's CDR3 is CSVGVLQGWNGYTF. The CDR3 coding sequence is TGCAGCGTTGGGGTACTGCAGGGTTGGAATGGCTACACCTTC.

This chain connects TRBV29-1 to TRBJ2-3; the D call may be TRBD1 or TRBD2 (5 bases each). V dropped 7 bases and J dropped 0 bases, with 14 bases sitting between them. The CDR3 contains 14 residues. The germline CDR1 and CDR2 sequences are SQVTM and ANQGSEA. The CDR3 loop reads CSAETGPSTDTQYF. The CDR3 DNA follows: TGCAGCGCCGAAACGGGGCCTAGCACAGATACGCAGTATTTT.

CDR3 coding DNA: TGTGCCAGCAGCTTATCGGGCGGCTCGAACTATGGCTACACCTTC. Translation: CASSLSGGSNYGYTF. The J gene is TRBJ1-2, the V gene TRBV7-2; D ambiguous. Trimming removed 2 bases from V and 2 bases from J, with 12 bases in between. Germline assignment: CDR1 SGHTA and CDR2 FQGNSA. The CDR3 runs to 15 residues.

This rearrangement joins TRBV4-2 to TRBJ2-7, with D possibly TRBD1 on 6 matching bases. This CDR3 has 15 residues. Trimming left V 3 bases short and J 2 bases short, with 14 bases between. The germline gives CDR1 LGHNA, CDR2 YNFKEQ. The CDR3 bases are TGTGCCAGCAGCCACGCCACTGGACAGACCTACGAGCAGTACTTC. It is translated as CASSHATGQTYEQYF.

The CDR3 spells CSASPGSNQPQHF. As DNA, the CDR3 is TGCAGTGCTAGCCCAGGGAGCAATCAGCCCCAGCATTTT. The chain links TRBV20-1 to TRBJ1-5; maybe TRBD1 (5 bases). CDR3 length: 13 residues. Germline V gives CDR1 DFQATT, CDR2 SNEGSKA (reference sequence). V was pared by 3 bases and J by 1 base, with 7 bases between.

V gene TRBV6-1 combines with J gene TRBJ2-3; 14 bases match TRBD2. Trimming cost V 6 bases and J 7 bases; bases outside gene matches: 6. The germline CDR1 and CDR2 sequences are MNHNS and SASEGT. The CDR3 consists of 15 residues. This chain's CDR3 is CASSRLAGGLNTQYF. DNA of the CDR3: TGTGCCAGCAGCAGACTAGCGGGGGGGCTGAATACGCAGTATTTT.